This T cell receptor beta chain was recovered during a study of cytomegalovirus exposure and HLA in healthy donors. Primers for the PCR totalled 60 Vbeta and 13 Jbeta. Assay: immunoSEQ multiplex PCR; the TCRdb copy retains only in-frame clones and omits some. Of roughly 120,000 clones listed, just under 70% were seen once; the top ten hold around 8.2%. Only a few counts were recorded for this clone. The CDR3 spans 14 residues. Between the trimmed V and J ends, which lost 5 bases and 7 bases, there was a span of 17 bases. Germline assignment: CDR1 SGHAT and CDR2 FQNNGV. Sequences were obtained from PBMCs. The receptor was derived from a man in his thirties or forties in good health and CMV-seropositive. The chain combines TRBV11-2 with TRBJ2-5, with D perhaps matching TRBD2 (5 bases). The CDR3 spells CASSPLTTRGTQYF. The CDR3 bases are TGTGCCAGCAGCCCATTGACCACCCGGGGGACCCAGTACTTC.